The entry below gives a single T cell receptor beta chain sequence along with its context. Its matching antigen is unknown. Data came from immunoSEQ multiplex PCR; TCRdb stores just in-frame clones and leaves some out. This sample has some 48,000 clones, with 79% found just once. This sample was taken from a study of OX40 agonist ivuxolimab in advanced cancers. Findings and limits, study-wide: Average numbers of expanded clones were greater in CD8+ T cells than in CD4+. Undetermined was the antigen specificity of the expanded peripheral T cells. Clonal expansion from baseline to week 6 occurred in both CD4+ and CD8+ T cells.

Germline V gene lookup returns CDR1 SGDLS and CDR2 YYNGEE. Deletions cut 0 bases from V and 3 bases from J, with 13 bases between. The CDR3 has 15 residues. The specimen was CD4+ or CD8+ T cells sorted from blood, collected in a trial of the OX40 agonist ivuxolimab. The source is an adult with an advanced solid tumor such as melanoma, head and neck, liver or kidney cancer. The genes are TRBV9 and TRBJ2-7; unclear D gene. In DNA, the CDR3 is TGTGCCAGCAGCGTAGGTCCCGGGTCGGGCTACGAGCAGTACTTC. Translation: CASSVGPGSGYEQYF.